By sample fraction, the clone carrying this T cell receptor beta chain is large. The entry originates in a study of yellow fever vaccine responses in identical twins. Germline lookup yields CDR1 LGHNA and CDR2 YNFKEQ. The CDR3 is made up of 15 amino acids. Deletions cut 7 bases from V and 1 base from J, with 17 bases between. TCRdb independently ran MiXCR on the RT-PCR reads; one entry per CDR3 protein. In the table there are around 5,800 distinct CDR3 sequences, over 50% of which are singletons. This clonotype was sampled from a woman between 18 and 29 years old who received the yellow fever vaccine. The material sequenced was T cells from blood (PBMCs), unsorted or a sorted subset (not recorded which), taken before or after yellow fever vaccination (not recorded which). This rearrangement joins TRBV4-2 to TRBJ2-7; D is undetermined. CDR3 in amino acids: CASTPNRGSSYEQYF. The CDR3 nucleotides read TGTGCCAGCACCCCAAATAGAGGATCTTCCTACGAGCAGTACTTC.